These 20 T cell receptor beta chains originate from one sample sequenced in a study of identical twins. Each CDR3 protein gets one entry after TCRdb re-called the 5' RACE reads with MiXCR. The sample has some 240,000 distinct CDR3 sequences; about 10% are singletons. Sequenced sample: memory T cells sorted from blood. The receptor set was obtained from a man aged 50 to 59 in good health.

This clonotype showed up just a few times. The V call is TRBV14, the J call TRBJ2-1, with D maybe TRBD1 (5 bases). The CDR3 has 16 residues. Germline CDR1 is SGHDN and CDR2 is FVKESK. The V and J ends lost 0 bases and 4 bases respectively, with 13 bases between them. CDR3 protein: CASSQDYGRVYNEQFF. In nucleotides, the CDR3 is TGTGCCAGCAGCCAAGATTACGGCAGGGTTTACAATGAGCAGTTCTTC.

This clonotype was found many times. This chain uses TRBV11-1 with TRBJ2-1; 9 bases are shared with TRBD2. The CDR3 extends over 15 amino acids. V shed 4 bases and J 8 bases; nucleotides not matched to a gene: 9. Per the germline V gene, CDR1 is SGHAT and CDR2 is FQDESV (reference sequence). The CDR3: CASSSRSGRRDEQFF. CDR3 in DNA: TGTGCCAGCAGCTCCCGGAGCGGGAGGCGAGATGAGCAGTTCTTC.

This clonotype showed up many times. The V call is TRBV20-1, the J call TRBJ2-7; D call uncertain. The germline gives CDR1 DFQATT, CDR2 SNEGSKA (reference sequence). This CDR3 is built from 13 residues. Between the trimmed V and J ends, which lost 3 bases and 6 bases, there was a span of 15 bases. In nucleotides, the CDR3 is TGCAGTGCTAGTTCTGACACTTTCGGCGAGCAGTACTTC. Translation gives CSASSDTFGEQYF.

This clonotype showed up just a few times. This rearrangement joins TRBV4-3 to TRBJ1-2; D uncertain. Germline lookup yields CDR1 LGHNA and CDR2 YSLEER. CDR3 length: 15 amino acids. The V and J ends lost 3 bases and 5 bases respectively, with 16 bases between them. The CDR3 sequence: CASSHRHFEEYGYTF. CDR3 nucleotide sequence: TGCGCCAGCAGCCATCGACACTTCGAGGAATATGGCTACACCTTC.

V and J are TRBV11-2 and TRBJ2-1, with a tentative D call TRBD1 (7 bases). This CDR3 contains 15 residues. Trimming took off 4 bases at V and 6 bases at J, with 16 bases between the two ends. The germline V gene encodes CDR1 SGHAT and CDR2 FQNNGV. The CDR3 region has the DNA TGTGCCAGCAGCTCACAGGGGACTGTCTCCAATGAGCAGTTCTTC. This codes for CASSSQGTVSNEQFF.

This clonotype was counted a few times. The genes are TRBV5-6 and TRBJ2-5; unclear D gene. The ends were cut back, 0 bases at V and 2 bases at J, with 8 bases in the middle. The CDR3 totals 14 residues. CDR1 and CDR2 (germline): SGHDT, YYEEEE. The CDR3 sequence is CASSLAGVQETQYF. DNA of the CDR3: TGTGCCAGCAGCTTGGCAGGAGTTCAAGAGACCCAGTACTTC.

There are a few counts of this clonotype. CDR3: CASSIDQYNSPLHF. In DNA, the CDR3 is TGTGCCAGCAGCATCGATCAGTATAATTCACCCCTCCACTTT. The rearrangement links TRBV7-2 to TRBJ1-6; D gene uncertain. V was shortened by 5 bases and J by 4 bases, with 9 bases between the two germline ends. From germline, CDR1 is SGHTA and CDR2 FQGNSA. The CDR3 extends over 14 amino acids.

Only a few counts were recorded for this clonotype. This sequence joins TRBV11-2 and TRBJ2-3; TRBD2 is a possible D gene (7 bases). V was shortened by 0 bases and J by 8 bases, with 15 bases between the two germline ends. CDR3 length equals 15 residues. CDR1 and CDR2 from the germline V gene are SGHAT and FQNNGV. In nucleotides, the CDR3 is TGTGCCAGCAGCTTAGAAGGGGGGGGTGCCGGTACGCAGTATTTT. Protein product: CASSLEGGGAGTQYF.

This clonotype was seen many times. The chain uses TRBV10-3 and TRBJ2-5; TRBD2 matches 11 bases. The CDR3 sequence is 15 residues long. Per the germline V gene, CDR1 is ENHRY and CDR2 is SYGVKD. Losses at the gene ends were 4 bases for V and 0 bases for J; bases not matched to a gene: 1. Here the CDR3 reads CAISATSGNQETQYF. CDR3 bases: TGTGCCATCAGTGCGACTAGCGGGAACCAAGAGACCCAGTACTTC.

This clonotype was seen at least ten times. The chain carries TRBV29-1 and TRBJ1-1; D perhaps matches TRBD1 (5 bases). CDR1 and CDR2 from the germline V gene are SQVTM and ANQGSEA. The CDR3 loop spans 13 amino acids. V shed 7 bases and J shed 0 bases, with 12 bases lying between them. The CDR3 DNA is TGCAGCGCCCGGCAGGGCCTGAACACTGAAGCTTTCTTT. It is translated as CSARQGLNTEAFF.

The chain links TRBV5-5 to TRBJ1-1; D gene unclear. The germline CDR1 and CDR2 sequences are SGHKS and YYEKEE (reference sequence). Trimming cost V 4 bases and J 3 bases, with 10 bases left between them. This CDR3 has 13 residues. This chain's CDR3 is CASSLIRDTEAFF. CDR3 coding DNA: TGTGCCAGCAGCCTAATCAGAGACACTGAAGCTTTCTTT.

This clonotype was detected only a few times. The chain employs TRBV6-5 and TRBJ2-1; the match to TRBD2 covers 13 bases. Germline CDR1 is MNHEY and CDR2 is SVGAGI. The CDR3 runs to 17 residues. V lost 4 bases and J lost 8; bases outside the gene matches: 11. CDR3 bases: TGTGCCAGCAGTTCCCTTGGGACTAGCGGGGCCGATGATGAGCAGTTCTTC. Protein: CASSSLGTSGADDEQFF.

This clonotype was seen many times. J is TRBJ2-7 and V is TRBV20-1, with 14 bases matching TRBD2. V lost 6 bases, J lost 0 bases, and 4 bases stayed unmatched. Germline V gene lookup returns CDR1 DFQATT and CDR2 SNEGSKA (reference sequence). This CDR3 spans 15 amino acids. CDR3 amino acids: CSAGTSGGFSYEQYF. In nucleotides, the CDR3 is TGCAGTGCCGGGACTAGCGGGGGATTCTCCTACGAGCAGTACTTC.

V is TRBV10-3 and J is TRBJ2-5, with 12 bases that match TRBD1. With 4 bases clipped from V and 5 bases from J, the junction kept 5 bases outside the gene matches. Germline V lookup: CDR1 ENHRY, CDR2 SYGVKD. CDR3 length: 15 amino acids. The CDR3: CAISAGTGGDETQYF. DNA for the CDR3: TGTGCCATCAGTGCTGGGACAGGGGGCGATGAGACCCAGTACTTC.

This clonotype was observed at least ten times. The rearrangement links TRBV4-3 to TRBJ2-5; possible D gene TRBD1, 5 bases. Germline V gene data show CDR1 as LGHNA and CDR2 as YSLEER. V was cut by 3 bases and J by 0 bases, with 8 bases left in between. This CDR3 has 14 amino acids. CDR3 sequence: CASSQDTNQETQYF. CDR3 coding DNA: TGCGCCAGCAGCCAGGACACTAACCAAGAGACCCAGTACTTC.

CDR3 nucleotide sequence: TGTGCCTGGAGTCATCGGGGGTCGGATGAAAAACTGTTTTTT. Encoded protein: CAWSHRGSDEKLFF. This chain connects TRBV30 to TRBJ1-4, with D maybe TRBD1 (5 bases). This CDR3 has 14 amino acids. V was trimmed by 2 bases and J by 6 bases, leaving 13 bases between them. CDR1 and CDR2 from the germline V gene are GTSNPN and SVGIG (reference sequence).

This clonotype occurred many times. This chain connects TRBV4-3 to TRBJ1-1, with 7 bases identical to TRBD1. Per the germline V gene, CDR1 is LGHNA and CDR2 is YSLEER. With V trimmed by 0 bases and J by 1 base, 5 bases remained unmatched. The length of the CDR3 is 16 residues. This CDR3 is CASSQDRGQWNTEAFF. For the CDR3, the DNA is TGCGCCAGCAGCCAAGATCGGGGACAGTGGAACACTGAAGCTTTCTTT.

Concerning this clonotype: A much more abundant neighbour one base away suggests this may be a read error. The rearrangement links TRBV18 to TRBJ2-1; no firm D call. The germline CDR1 and CDR2 sequences are KGHSH and LQKENI. The length of the CDR3 is 16 residues. DNA for the CDR3: TGTGCCAGCTCACCCGAGGTGCGCCAGCTTGGGGATGAGCAGCTCTTC. Amino acid sequence: CASSPEVRQLGDEQLF.

This clonotype was seen many times. J is TRBJ1-2 and V is TRBV12-3 or TRBV12-4; 7 nucleotides line up with TRBD1. V gave up 4 bases and J gave up 4 bases; unmatched junction bases: 9. This CDR3 is built from 15 residues. This CDR3 reads CASSSSPGTAYGYTF. The CDR3 DNA is TGTGCCAGCAGTTCTTCCCCCGGGACAGCCTATGGCTACACCTTC.

Many counts were recorded for this clonotype. The DNA for the CDR3 is TGTGCCAGCAGTTTCGGACAGATGAACACTGAAGCTTTCTTT. Residues: CASSFGQMNTEAFF. The J gene is TRBJ1-1, the V gene TRBV12-3 or TRBV12-4, with TRBD1 as a possible D gene (6 bases). Between the trimmed V and J ends, which lost 3 bases and 0 bases, there was a span of 8 bases. The CDR3 runs to 14 residues.